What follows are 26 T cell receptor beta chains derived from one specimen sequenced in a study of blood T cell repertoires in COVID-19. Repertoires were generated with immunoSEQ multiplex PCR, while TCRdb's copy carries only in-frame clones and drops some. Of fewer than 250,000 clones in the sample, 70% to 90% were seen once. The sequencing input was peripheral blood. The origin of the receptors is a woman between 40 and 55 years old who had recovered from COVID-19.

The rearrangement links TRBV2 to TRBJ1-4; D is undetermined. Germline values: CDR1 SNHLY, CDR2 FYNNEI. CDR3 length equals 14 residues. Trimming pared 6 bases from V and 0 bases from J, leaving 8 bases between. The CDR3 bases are TGTGCCAGCAGGGAGACTGCAACTAATGAAAAACTGTTTTTT. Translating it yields CASRETATNEKLFF.

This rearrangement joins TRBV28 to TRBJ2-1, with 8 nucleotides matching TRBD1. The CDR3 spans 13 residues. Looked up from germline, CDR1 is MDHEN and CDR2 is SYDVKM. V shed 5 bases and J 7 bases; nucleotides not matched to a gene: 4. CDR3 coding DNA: TGTGCCAGCAGTCTCAGGGGGCGGAATGAGCAGTTCTTC. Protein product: CASSLRGRNEQFF.

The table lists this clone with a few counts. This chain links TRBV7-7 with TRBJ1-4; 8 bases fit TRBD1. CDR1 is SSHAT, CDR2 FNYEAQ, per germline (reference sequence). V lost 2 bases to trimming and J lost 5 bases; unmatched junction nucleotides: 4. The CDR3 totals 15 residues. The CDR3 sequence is CASSLRTGMNEKLFF. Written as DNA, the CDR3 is TGTGCCAGCAGCTTACGGACAGGGATGAATGAAAAACTGTTTTTT.

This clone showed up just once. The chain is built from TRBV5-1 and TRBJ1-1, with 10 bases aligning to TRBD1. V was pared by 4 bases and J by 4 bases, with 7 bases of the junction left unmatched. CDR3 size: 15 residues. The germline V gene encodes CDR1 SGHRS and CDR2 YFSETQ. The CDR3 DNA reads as TGCGCCAGCAGCCCCGGGGACAGGGGAGCCACTGAAGCTTTCTTT. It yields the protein CASSPGDRGATEAFF.

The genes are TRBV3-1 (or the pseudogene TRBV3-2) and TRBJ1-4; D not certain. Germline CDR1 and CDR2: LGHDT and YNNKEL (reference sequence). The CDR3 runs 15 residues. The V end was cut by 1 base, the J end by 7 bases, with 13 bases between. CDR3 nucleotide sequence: TGTGCCAGCAGCCAAGCTTTTATAACGGGTGAAAAACTGTTTTTT. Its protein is CASSQAFITGEKLFF.

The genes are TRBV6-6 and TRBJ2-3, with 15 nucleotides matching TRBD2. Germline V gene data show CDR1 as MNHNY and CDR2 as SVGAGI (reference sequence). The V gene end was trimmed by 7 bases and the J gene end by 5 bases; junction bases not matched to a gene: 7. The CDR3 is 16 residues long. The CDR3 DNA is TGTGCCAGCACACCGGGACTAGCGGGAGGAGGAGATACGCAGTATTTT. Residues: CASTPGLAGGGDTQYF.

CDR3 in DNA: TGTGCCAGCAGTTACCCCGCGGCCGACAGTGGCAAGTATGGCTACACCTTC. Its protein is CASSYPAADSGKYGYTF. The chain has TRBV6-2 or TRBV6-3 and TRBJ1-2; tentatively, D is TRBD1 (5 bases). The germline V gene encodes CDR1 MNHEY and CDR2 SVGEGT. CDR3 length equals 17 residues. V was clipped by 2 bases and J by 5 bases, with 21 bases between them.

The CDR3 DNA sequence: TGTGCCAGCAGCTTAAGAGCCAGCAGGGCTAACGGGGAGCTGTTTTTT. Translated, it gives CASSLRASRANGELFF. V gene TRBV7-9 combines with J gene TRBJ2-2; perhaps TRBD1 as D (5 bases). The CDR3 loop spans 16 amino acids. Trimming removed 2 bases from V and 7 bases from J, with 17 bases in between. The V gene's germline CDR1 is SEHNR and CDR2 FQNEAQ (reference sequence). The full variable domain, with the rest looked up from reference TRBV7-9 and TRBJ2-2, is DTGVSQNPRHKITKRGQNVTFRCDPISEHNRLYWYRQTLGQGPEFLTYFQNEAQLEKSRLLSDRFSAERPKGSFSTLEIQRTEQGDSAMYLCASSLRASRANGELFFGEGSRLTVL.

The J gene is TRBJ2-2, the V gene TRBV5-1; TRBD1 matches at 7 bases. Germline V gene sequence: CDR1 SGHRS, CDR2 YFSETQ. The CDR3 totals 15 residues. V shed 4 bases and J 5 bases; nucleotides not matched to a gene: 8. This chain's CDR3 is CASSRGQEKTGELFF. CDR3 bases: TGCGCCAGCAGCCGAGGACAGGAAAAAACCGGGGAGCTGTTTTTT.

The DNA for the CDR3 is TGTGCCAGCAGCTCATATCCTGAGGAAAATGAAAAACTGTTTTTT. Translating it yields CASSSYPEENEKLFF. This chain uses TRBV7-9 with TRBJ1-4, with D unresolved. The germline gives CDR1 SEHNR, CDR2 FQNEAQ (reference sequence). Trimming took off 4 bases at V and 5 bases at J, with 14 bases between the two ends. This CDR3 has 15 residues.

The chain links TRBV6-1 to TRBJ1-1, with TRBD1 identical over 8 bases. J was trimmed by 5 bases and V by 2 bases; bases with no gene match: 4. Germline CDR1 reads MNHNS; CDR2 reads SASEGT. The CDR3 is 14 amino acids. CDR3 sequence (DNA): TGTGCCAGCAGTGAAAGTGACAGGGGAACTGAAGCTTTCTTT. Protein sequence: CASSESDRGTEAFF.

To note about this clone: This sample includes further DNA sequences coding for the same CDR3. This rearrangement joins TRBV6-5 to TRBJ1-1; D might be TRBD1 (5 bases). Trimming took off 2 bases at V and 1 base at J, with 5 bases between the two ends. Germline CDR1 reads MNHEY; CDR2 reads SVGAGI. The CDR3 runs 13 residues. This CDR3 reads CASSYRGNTEAFF. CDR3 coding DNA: TGTGCCAGCAGTTACAGGGGGAACACTGAAGCTTTCTTT.

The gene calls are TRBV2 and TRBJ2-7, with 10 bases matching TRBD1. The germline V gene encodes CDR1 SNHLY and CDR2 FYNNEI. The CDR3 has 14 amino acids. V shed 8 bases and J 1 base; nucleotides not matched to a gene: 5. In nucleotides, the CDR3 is TGTGCCAGCGGACAGGGGGGACATTCCTACGAGCAGTACTTC. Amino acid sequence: CASGQGGHSYEQYF.

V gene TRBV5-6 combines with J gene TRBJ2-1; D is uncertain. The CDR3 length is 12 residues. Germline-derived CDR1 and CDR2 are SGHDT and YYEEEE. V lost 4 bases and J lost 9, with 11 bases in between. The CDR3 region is CASSASSSEQFF. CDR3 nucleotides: TGTGCCAGCAGCGCCTCTAGTTCTGAGCAGTTCTTC.

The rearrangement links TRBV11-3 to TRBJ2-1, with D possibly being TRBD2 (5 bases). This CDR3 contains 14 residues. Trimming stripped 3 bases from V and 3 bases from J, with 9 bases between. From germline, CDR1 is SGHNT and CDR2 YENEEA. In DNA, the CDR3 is TGTGCCAGCAGCTTTTCTAGCAGCTACAATGAGCAGTTCTTC. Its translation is CASSFSSSYNEQFF.

CDR3: CASSRATETQGYGYTF. The CDR3 bases are TGTGCCAGCAGCCGAGCGACAGAAACACAGGGGTATGGCTACACCTTC. V gene TRBV4-2 combines with J gene TRBJ1-2; 7 bases line up with TRBD1. The ends lost 4 bases at V and 5 bases at J; junction bases unmatched: 13. From germline, CDR1 is LGHNA and CDR2 YNFKEQ. The CDR3 has 16 amino acids.

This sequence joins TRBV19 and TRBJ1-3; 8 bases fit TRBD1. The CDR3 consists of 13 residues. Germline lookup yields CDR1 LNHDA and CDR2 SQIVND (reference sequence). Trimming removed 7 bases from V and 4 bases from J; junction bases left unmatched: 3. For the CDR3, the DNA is TGTGCCAGTACCCGGGACAGGGGAAACACCATATATTTT. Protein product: CASTRDRGNTIYF.

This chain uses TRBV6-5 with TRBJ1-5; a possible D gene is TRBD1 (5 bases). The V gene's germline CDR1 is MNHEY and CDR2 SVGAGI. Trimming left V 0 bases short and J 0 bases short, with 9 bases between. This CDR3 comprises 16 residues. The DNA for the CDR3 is TGTGCCAGCAGTTACTCCTCGGACATTAGCAATCAGCCCCAGCATTTT. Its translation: CASSYSSDISNQPQHF.

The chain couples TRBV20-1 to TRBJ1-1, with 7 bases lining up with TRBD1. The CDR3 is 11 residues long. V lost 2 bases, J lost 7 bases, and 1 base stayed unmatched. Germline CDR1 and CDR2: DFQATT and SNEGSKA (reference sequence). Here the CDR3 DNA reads TGCAGTGCTAGACGACAGGGTGAAGCTTTCTTT. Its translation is CSARRQGEAFF.

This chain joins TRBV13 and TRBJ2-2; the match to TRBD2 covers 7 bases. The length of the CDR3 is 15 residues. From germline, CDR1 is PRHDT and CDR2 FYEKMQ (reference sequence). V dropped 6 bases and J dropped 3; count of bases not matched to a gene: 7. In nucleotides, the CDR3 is TGTGCCAGCAGGTCGGGGGAGGGATACACCGGGGAGCTGTTTTTT. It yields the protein CASRSGEGYTGELFF.

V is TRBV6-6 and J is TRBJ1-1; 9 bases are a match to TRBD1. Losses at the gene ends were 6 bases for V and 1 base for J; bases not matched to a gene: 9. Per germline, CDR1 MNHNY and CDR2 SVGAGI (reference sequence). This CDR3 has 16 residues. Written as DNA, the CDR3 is TGTGCCAGCAGACGAAATCCGGGACAGGGGAACACTGAAGCTTTCTTT. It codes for CASRRNPGQGNTEAFF.

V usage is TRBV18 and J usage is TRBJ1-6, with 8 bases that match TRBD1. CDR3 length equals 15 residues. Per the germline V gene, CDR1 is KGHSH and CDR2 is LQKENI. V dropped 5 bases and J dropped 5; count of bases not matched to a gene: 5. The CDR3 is CASSKVDRDNSPLHF. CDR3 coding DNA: TGTGCCAGCTCAAAAGTGGACAGGGATAATTCACCCCTCCACTTT.

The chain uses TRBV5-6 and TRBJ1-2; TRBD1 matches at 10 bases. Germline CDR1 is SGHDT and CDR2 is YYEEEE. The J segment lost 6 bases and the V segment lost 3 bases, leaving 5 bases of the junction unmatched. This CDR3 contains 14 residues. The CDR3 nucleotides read TGTGCCAGCAGCTGGGGACAGGGGATAGATGGCTACACCTTC. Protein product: CASSWGQGIDGYTF.

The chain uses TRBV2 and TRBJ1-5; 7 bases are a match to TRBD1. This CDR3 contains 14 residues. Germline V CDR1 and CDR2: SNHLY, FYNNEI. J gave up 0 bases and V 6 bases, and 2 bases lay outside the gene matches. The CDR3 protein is CASSGTDSNQPQHF. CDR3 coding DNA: TGTGCCAGCAGCGGGACAGATAGCAATCAGCCCCAGCATTTT.

The CDR3 nucleotides read TGTGCCAGCAGCCCCTGGCGCGGGGAGGAGCAGTACTTC. Its protein is CASSPWRGEEQYF. The chain joins TRBV13 to TRBJ2-7; D might be TRBD2 (6 bases). The CDR3 covers 13 residues. Trimming cost V 5 bases and J 7 bases, with 15 bases left between them. Germline values: CDR1 PRHDT, CDR2 FYEKMQ (reference sequence).

CDR3: CAWSKEKETQYF. CDR3 in DNA: TGTGCCTGGAGCAAAGAGAAAGAGACCCAGTACTTC. V is TRBV30 and J is TRBJ2-5; no firm D call. The germline V and J ends were trimmed by 3 bases and 3 bases, with 8 bases remaining between them. Germline CDR1 and CDR2: GTSNPN and SVGIG (reference sequence). The CDR3 has 12 residues.